This TCR beta chain was obtained from a study of STAT3 mutations in large granular lymphocyte leukemia. As regards this clone: Antigen specificity is unknown.

Some clones are missing from TCRdb's copy, which holds only in-frame ones; the method was immunoSEQ multiplex PCR. The table includes 30,000 to 35,000 clones, over 60% detected once. Study observations and caveats: In T-cell large granular lymphocyte leukemia, about half of patients showed multiple immunodominant subclonotypes.

Germline V lookup: CDR1 MRHNA, CDR2 SNTAGT. Trimming took off 4 bases at V and 7 bases at J, with 10 bases between the two ends. The CDR3 consists of 13 residues. V and J are TRBV6-4 and TRBJ2-2, with D perhaps TRBD1 (5 bases). The sample taken for sequencing was peripheral blood mononuclear cells. The receptor's source is a woman between 50 and 59 years old with T-cell large granular lymphocyte leukemia. Some clones in this sample may be carry-over from other donors' samples. CDR3 sequence reads: CASSAQGYGELFF. The CDR3 nucleotides are TGTGCCAGCAGTGCCCAGGGTTACGGGGAGCTGTTTTTT.